Listed below are T cell receptor beta chains from one sample, sequenced in a study of blood T cell repertoires in COVID-19. TCRdb keeps only in-frame clones here, not all; method: immunoSEQ multiplex PCR. The sample has roughly 170,000 clones, over 70% seen once. Sequencing was performed on PBMCs or T cells enriched from blood (not recorded which). These receptors originate from a woman in her 50s in a cohort exposed to, infected with or recovered from COVID-19 (not recorded which). CDR3s include the opening cysteine and the closing phenylalanine or tryptophan. A D gene is named only where the DNA matches it firmly. Size values are once, few and many counts, or a class for expanded clones, and some rows have none.

d_gene	v_gene	j_gene	abundance	CDR3nt	CDR3aa
NA	TRBV11-2	TRBJ2-7	NA	TGTGCCAGCAGCTTAGACGTCGAGCAGTACTTC	CASSLDVEQYF
NA	TRBV5-4	TRBJ1-6	NA	TGTGCCAGCAGCCAGGACAGAGCAAATTCACCCCTCCACTTT	CASSQDRANSPLHF
TRBD1	TRBV19	TRBJ1-1	NA	TGTGCCAGTAGTATAGGAGGACAGGGAAACACTGAAGCTTTCTTT	CASSIGGQGNTEAFF
NA	TRBV5-6	TRBJ2-3	few	TGTGCCAGCAGCTCAGGTCCACCTAGCACAGATACGCAGTATTTT	CASSSGPPSTDTQYF
TRBD1	TRBV2	TRBJ2-7	once	TGTGCCAGCAGTAGTATTGGGACAGGGATCTACGAGCAGTACTTC	CASSSIGTGIYEQYF
NA	TRBV15	TRBJ2-5	NA	TGTGCCACCAGCGAGGGGGGGGCGGAGACCCAGTACTTC	CATSEGGAETQYF
TRBD2	TRBV19	TRBJ2-1	once	TGTGCCAGTAGAATAGCGGGACTCTCCTACAATGAGCAGTTCTTC	CASRIAGLSYNEQFF
TRBD2	TRBV20-1	TRBJ2-1	NA	TGCAGTGCTAGTTACGGGAGGGCGGCCTACAATGAGCAGTTCTTC	CSASYGRAAYNEQFF
TRBD2	TRBV2	TRBJ2-1	NA	TGTGCCAGCAGCCCGACTAGCGGGAGGGCCTACTACAATGAGCAGTTCTTC	CASSPTSGRAYYNEQFF
TRBD1	TRBV7-7	TRBJ1-4	NA	TGTGCTAGCAGTACCAGGACAGGGTTAGAAAAACTGTTTTTT	CASSTRTGLEKLFF
TRBD2	TRBV9	TRBJ2-2	NA	TGTGCCAGCAGCAGCGGGACTAGCGGGCTACACGCGAACACCGGGGAGCTGTTTTTT	CASSSGTSGLHANTGELFF
TRBD2	TRBV3-1/TRBV3-2	TRBJ2-2	NA	TGTGCCAGCAGCCAACCGGCGGGAGGAGTCGGCGGGGAGCTGTTTTTT	CASSQPAGGVGGELFF
NA	TRBV7-9	TRBJ2-2	once	TGTGCCAGCAGCAAAGCACAGGGCAGACACACCGGGGAGCTGTTTTTT	CASSKAQGRHTGELFF